One TCR beta chain is described in this entry. Its target is not known. This sample is part of a study of regulatory T cells in long-lasting Graves disease. General observations from the study: Peripheral blood alone, not thyroid tissue, underwent study.

V was trimmed by 3 bases and J by 1 base, leaving 16 bases between them. Germline V gene lookup returns CDR1 SGHTA and CDR2 FQGTGA. This CDR3 comprises 18 residues. Noted time point: persistent/refractory GD, antithyroid drugs over 5 years with positive TRAb. From PBMCs, RNA was extracted and then used to make the TCR library. Construction of the TCR beta libraries employed iRepertoire HTBI primers in conjunction with Arm-PCR of CDR3 regions. TCRdb re-derived calls from the multiplex PCR reads in MiXCR, one entry per CDR3 protein. Of around 450,000 distinct CDR3 sequences in the sample, about 22% were seen once.

The gene calls are TRBV7-3 and TRBJ1-6; TRBD1 might be the D (6 bases). Sequenced material: peripheral blood mononuclear cells (PBMCs), taken when the disease was refractory, from a patient treated with antithyroid drugs. The sequence was collected from a female donor with Graves disease. Here the CDR3 reads CASSLLQGKMSYNSPLHF. The CDR3 DNA sequence: TGTGCCAGCAGCTTGTTGCAGGGGAAGATGTCCTATAATTCACCCCTCCACTTT.